The source of this T cell receptor beta chain is a study of blood T cells in healthy people across ages. The authors ran a second PCR of roughly 6 to 12 cycles using a sample-barcoded 5' primer and a J-beta primer mix. MiXCR was run by TCRdb on the 5' RACE reads, yielding one entry per CDR3 protein. The data show some 700,000 distinct CDR3 sequences, roughly 45% seen once. V dropped 6 bases and J dropped 4 bases, with 12 bases sitting between them. Germline lookup yields CDR1 DFQATT and CDR2 SNEGSKA (reference sequence). The CDR3 covers 12 residues. Sequencing was performed on blood. V usage is TRBV20-1 and J usage is TRBJ1-2; the D is unclear. The clonotype comes from a woman aged 60 to 75 in good health. CDR3 sequence reads: CSAKTRAYGYTF. DNA of the CDR3: TGCAGTGCCAAAACCCGGGCCTATGGCTACACCTTC.